This T cell receptor (beta chain) was sequenced for a study of blood T cell repertoires in COVID-19. Study summary: T cells, B-cell-depleted T cells, or PBMCs provided the cDNA or gDNA that served as material.

The length of the CDR3 is 14 residues. Per the germline V gene, CDR1 is SGHNT and CDR2 is YYREEE (reference sequence). Trimming shortened V by 4 bases and J by 4 bases, and 9 bases separated the two germline ends. How the authors handled the data: For nucleated cells, counts were estimated from reference gene primer amplification. Assay: immunoSEQ multiplex PCR; the TCRdb copy retains only in-frame clones and omits some. V and J calls and clone size are given by that table; D and trimming were obtained from the DNA. This sample carries over 65,000 clones, about three quarters of them seen once, and the ten largest clones take 9.2%.

The source is a human donor in a cohort sampled during active COVID-19. The chain combines TRBV5-4 with TRBJ2-6, with unresolved D. Sequenced: peripheral blood. The CDR3 loop reads CASSDRLGANVLTF. DNA of the CDR3: TGTGCCAGCAGCGACCGACTCGGGGCCAACGTCCTGACTTTC. The whole variable domain, filled in from reference TRBV5-4 and TRBJ2-6, reads ETGVTQSPTHLIKTRGQQVTLRCSSQSGHNTVSWYQQALGQGPQFIFQYYREEENGRGNFPPRFSGLQFPNYSSELNVNALELDDSALYLCASSDRLGANVLTFGAGSRLTVL.